The 21 T cell receptor beta chains below all came from one sample that was sequenced in a study of cytomegalovirus exposure and HLA in healthy donors. 60 Vbeta and 13 Jbeta primers were used in PCR. Clones were sequenced by immunoSEQ multiplex PCR, and TCRdb holds only the in-frame ones, with some missing. The repertoire holds tens of thousands of clones, 78% seen once, with about 4.2% in the top ten. Input material: PBMCs. Receptors originate from a male donor in good health and CMV-seropositive.

V is TRBV30 and J is TRBJ2-7; a weak D match, TRBD2 (6 bases). The germline V gene has CDR1 GTSNPN and CDR2 SVGIG (reference sequence). The V end was cut by 2 bases, the J end by 7 bases, with 18 bases between. CDR3 length: 14 residues. Here the CDR3 DNA reads TGTGCCTGGAGTAGCGGGCTGAGGGCGGGAGAGCAGTACTTC. The encoded protein is CAWSSGLRAGEQYF.

The chain has TRBV27 and TRBJ1-1; D is ambiguous. The ends were cut back, 10 bases at V and 0 bases at J, with 12 bases in the middle. The CDR3 is made up of 13 amino acids. Germline CDR1 is MNHEY and CDR2 is SMNVEV (reference sequence). The CDR3 DNA sequence: TGTGCCATCGGGAACGGGATGAACACTGAAGCTTTCTTT. Its protein product is CAIGNGMNTEAFF.

The rearrangement links TRBV10-3 to TRBJ2-5, with TRBD2 matching 7 bases. Trimming cost V 6 bases and J 1 base; bases outside gene matches: 5. CDR1 and CDR2 from the germline V gene are ENHRY and SYGVKD. CDR3 length: 14 residues. The CDR3 is CAIRSGIGQETQYF. DNA for the CDR3: TGTGCCATCAGGAGCGGGATAGGCCAAGAGACCCAGTACTTC.

J is TRBJ1-2 and V is TRBV28; the D gene is possibly TRBD1 (5 bases). Germline CDR1 reads MDHEN; CDR2 reads SYDVKM. This CDR3 region has 13 residues. V was pared by 1 base and J by 7 bases, with 10 bases between. The CDR3 sequence is CASSLSARVGYTF. The CDR3 region has the DNA TGTGCCAGCAGTTTATCCGCCAGGGTTGGCTACACCTTC.

This clone was observed a single time. This chain connects TRBV7-6 to TRBJ1-2, with 10 bases fitting TRBD1. Trimming took 6 bases from V and 2 from J; bases not matched to a gene: 12. The germline V gene encodes CDR1 SGHVS and CDR2 FNYEAQ. This CDR3 region has 17 residues. CDR3 DNA sequence: TGTGCCAGCAGTCCGTCCACCTGGACAGGGGGAAACTATGGCTACACCTTC. Translation: CASSPSTWTGGNYGYTF.

This clone was seen a handful of times. The V call is TRBV27, the J call TRBJ1-3, with 7 positions matching TRBD1. The CDR3 is 14 amino acids. Germline CDR1 is MNHEY and CDR2 is SMNVEV (reference sequence). The ends lost 3 bases at V and 7 bases at J; junction bases unmatched: 6. CDR3 sequence reads: CASSFVQGHNTIYF. Written as DNA, the CDR3 is TGTGCCAGCAGTTTTGTACAGGGGCACAACACCATATATTTT.

The V call is TRBV28, the J call TRBJ2-7, with D possibly being TRBD1 (6 bases). Germline-derived CDR1 and CDR2 are MDHEN and SYDVKM. The length of the CDR3 is 15 residues. Trimming left V 6 bases short and J 6 bases short, with 21 bases between. CDR3 nucleotide sequence: TGTGCCAGCAGCCGAGACCCAGGATCAGGGGCCGAGCAGTACTTC. Translated, it gives CASSRDPGSGAEQYF.

The J gene is TRBJ1-5, the V gene TRBV28; 9 nucleotides match TRBD1. Unmatched junction bases numbered 12, after V lost 6 bases and J lost 9 bases. CDR3 length equals 15 residues. Germline CDR1 MDHEN, CDR2 SYDVKM. The CDR3 here is CASSTSRQGGRPQHF. In DNA form, the CDR3 reads TGTGCCAGCAGCACCTCTCGACAGGGGGGTAGGCCCCAGCATTTT.

The chain carries TRBV30 and TRBJ1-6; no definite D call. Trimming pared 0 bases from V and 9 bases from J, leaving 9 bases between. Germline V lookup: CDR1 GTSNPN, CDR2 SVGIG (reference sequence). This CDR3 has 13 amino acids. CDR3 DNA sequence: TGTGCCTGGAGTGTACCAGGTGGTTCACCCCTCCACTTT. Translation: CAWSVPGGSPLHF.

The genes are TRBV19 and TRBJ1-6, with D possibly matching TRBD1 (5 bases). Trimming cost V 6 bases and J 8 bases, with 20 bases left between them. The germline CDR1 and CDR2 sequences are LNHDA and SQIVND (reference sequence). The CDR3 loop spans 16 amino acids. The CDR3 DNA sequence: TGTGCCAGTAGATCTCTTCCCGGGGGTAAGGATTCACCCCTCCACTTT. This gives the protein CASRSLPGGKDSPLHF.

The rearrangement links TRBV19 to TRBJ1-2, with D unresolved. Germline CDR1 reads LNHDA; CDR2 reads SQIVND (reference sequence). V lost 1 base, J lost 4 bases, and 7 bases lay in between. This CDR3 contains 13 residues. The CDR3 DNA reads as TGTGCCAGTAGTATAGGCGAATTCTATGGCTACACCTTC. This translates into CASSIGEFYGYTF.

The chain employs TRBV25-1 and TRBJ1-2; D is unresolved. The CDR3 spans 13 residues. Trimming took off 4 bases at V and 4 bases at J, with 10 bases between the two ends. The germline V gene encodes CDR1 MGHDK and CDR2 SYGVNS. The CDR3 region has the DNA TGTGCCAGCAGTGGCCTGGGCCTCTATGGCTACACCTTC. Encoded protein: CASSGLGLYGYTF.

V and J are TRBV30 and TRBJ2-6; a possible D gene is TRBD2 (7 bases). Between the trimmed V and J ends, which lost 3 bases and 2 bases, there was a span of 17 bases. Germline loops: CDR1 GTSNPN, CDR2 SVGIG (reference sequence). CDR3 length: 17 residues. The CDR3 DNA reads as TGTGCCTGGAGGCCGTGGCGGGGGCTGACTGGGGCCAACGTCCTGACTTTC. Amino acids: CAWRPWRGLTGANVLTF.

This sequence joins TRBV6-5 and TRBJ2-2; 8 bases are a match to TRBD1. Germline V gene lookup returns CDR1 MNHEY and CDR2 SVGAGI. The CDR3 length is 16 residues. The V gene end was trimmed by 4 bases and the J gene end by 3 bases; junction bases not matched to a gene: 7. As DNA, the CDR3 is TGTGCCAGCAGTTTGAACAGGGGGACATACACCGGGGAGCTGTTTTTT. This codes for CASSLNRGTYTGELFF.

This clone was found once. The chain couples TRBV25-1 to TRBJ1-2; D possibly corresponds to TRBD1 (5 bases). Trimming removed 1 base at V and 7 bases at J, with 19 bases between. Germline values: CDR1 MGHDK, CDR2 SYGVNS. This CDR3 spans 16 amino acids. Here the CDR3 reads CASSESATGALGGYTF. CDR3 DNA: TGTGCCAGCAGTGAATCAGCCACAGGAGCCCTGGGTGGCTACACCTTC.

This clone was found once. V is TRBV18 and J is TRBJ1-2; D unclear. Trimming cost V 2 bases and J 5 bases, with 12 bases left between them. CDR3 length: 14 residues. Germline lookup yields CDR1 KGHSH and CDR2 LQKENI. In DNA form, the CDR3 reads TGTGCCAGCTCACCAGATAGAGGTTTATATGGCTACACCTTC. Residues: CASSPDRGLYGYTF.

The chain recombines TRBV27 with TRBJ2-7; TRBD2 might be the D (6 bases). CDR1 is MNHEY, CDR2 SMNVEV, per germline (reference sequence). The germline V and J ends were trimmed by 7 bases and 4 bases, with 17 bases remaining between them. This CDR3 is 14 amino acids long. The CDR3 loop is CASNTWEDGYEQYF. The CDR3 region has the DNA TGTGCCAGCAACACCTGGGAGGACGGTTACGAGCAGTACTTC.

The chain links TRBV7-8 to TRBJ1-4; 8 bases are shared with TRBD1. The CDR3 is 16 amino acids. Per germline, CDR1 SGHVS and CDR2 FQNEAQ. Trimming removed 1 base from V and 3 bases from J; junction bases left unmatched: 4. CDR3 DNA sequence: TGTGCCAGCAGCTTAGACAGGGGGTTTGCTAATGAAAAACTGTTTTTT. Its protein product is CASSLDRGFANEKLFF. Full variable domain (rest looked up from reference TRBV7-8 and TRBJ1-4): GAGVSQSPRYKVAKRGQDVALRCDPISGHVSLFWYQQALGQGPEFLTYFQNEAQLDKSGLPSDRFFAERPEGSVSTLKIQRTQQEDSAVYLCASSLDRGFANEKLFFGSGTQLSVL.

About this clone itself: At the DNA level, this CDR3 is encoded by other sequences in the same sample as well. The chain joins TRBV18 to TRBJ2-5; the D gene is possibly TRBD1 (5 bases). Germline CDR1 reads KGHSH; CDR2 reads LQKENI. This CDR3 region has 13 residues. V was trimmed by 3 bases and J by 4 bases, leaving 9 bases between them. CDR3 residues: CASSPGQRETQYF. CDR3 in DNA: TGTGCCAGCTCACCGGGGCAGAGAGAGACCCAGTACTTC.

V and J are TRBV2 and TRBJ1-1; the match to TRBD1 covers 7 bases. J lost 0 bases, V lost 8 bases, and 3 bases had no gene match. Germline V gene sequence: CDR1 SNHLY, CDR2 FYNNEI. The CDR3 has 13 residues. CDR3 DNA sequence: TGTGCCAGCCGGGACAGCGTGAACACTGAAGCTTTCTTT. Translated: CASRDSVNTEAFF. Looking up the rest from reference TRBV2 and TRBJ1-1 gives the full variable domain: EPEVTQTPSHQVTQMGQEVILRCVPISNHLYFYWYRQILGQKVEFLVSFYNNEISEKSEIFDDQFSVERPDGSNFTLKIRSTKLEDSAMYFCASRDSVNTEAFFGQGTRLTVV.

This chain uses TRBV6-5 with TRBJ1-2; no firm D call. Per germline, CDR1 MNHEY and CDR2 SVGAGI. This CDR3 has 15 amino acids. The germline V and J ends were trimmed by 0 bases and 1 base, with 9 bases remaining between them. In DNA, the CDR3 is TGTGCCAGCAGTTACTCCCCGGCGGTTAACTATGGCTACACCTTC. This codes for CASSYSPAVNYGYTF.